Listed below are T cell receptor beta chains from one sample, sequenced in a study of shared clonotypes between healthy human individuals. Generated by immunoSEQ multiplex PCR, the TCRdb table keeps only in-frame clones and is missing some. The top ten clones hold more than 1.5% of a sample with about 2.2 million clones, 93% of them seen once. The sample taken for sequencing was naive CD8+ T cells from PBMCs. All receptors come from a man aged 18 to 29 in good health. Some clones in this sample may be carry-over from other donors' samples. CDR3s include the opening cysteine and the closing phenylalanine or tryptophan. Each record gives: V gene, D gene, J gene, clone size, CDR3 DNA, CDR3 protein. The D gene is left open where the match is weak. Clone size is shown for a subset of rows, as once, few, many or a class of expanded clone.

TRBV9,NA,TRBJ2-6,NA,TGTGCCAGCAGCGTAGCGGGAGCGGGCAACGTCCTGACTTTC,CASSVAGAGNVLTF
TRBV19,NA,TRBJ2-7,NA,TGTGCCAGTAGTATTGTACCATCCTACGAGCAGTACTTC,CASSIVPSYEQYF
TRBV30,NA,TRBJ2-2,NA,TGTGCCTGGAGTTTAGGGACAACAAACACCGGGGAGCTGTTTTTT,CAWSLGTTNTGELFF
TRBV11-2,NA,TRBJ2-7,NA,TGTGCCATCCGGGACCTTAATTCGGAGCAGTACTTC,CAIRDLNSEQYF
TRBV28,NA,TRBJ2-7,NA,TGTGCCACTTTTGCAGGGGCCAGCGAGCAGTACTTC,CATFAGASEQYF
TRBV15,TRBD2,TRBJ2-1,NA,TGTGCCACCAGCAGAGATCCGCCGGGTTCGCTAGCGGGATTAAACAATGAGCAGTTCTTC,CATSRDPPGSLAGLNNEQFF
TRBV2,NA,TRBJ1-2,NA,TGTGCCAGCAGTGAGGGCGGGGGATACTATGGCTACACCTTC,CASSEGGGYYGYTF
TRBV29-1,NA,TRBJ1-1,few,TGCAGCGTCCTCACATGGGGGGCGAACACTGAAGCTTTCTTT,CSVLTWGANTEAFF
TRBV28,NA,TRBJ2-7,NA,TGTGCCAGCAGCCCGGGGGCCGGAGCCTACGAGCAGTACTTC,CASSPGAGAYEQYF
TRBV7-9,NA,TRBJ2-1,NA,TGTGCCAGCAGCTTAGATTGGAGCTCCTACAATGAGCAGTTCTTC,CASSLDWSSYNEQFF
TRBV9,NA,TRBJ2-3,NA,TGTGCCAGCAGCGAAGGCGGGCCCACTAGCACAGATACGCAGTATTTT,CASSEGGPTSTDTQYF
TRBV11-2,TRBD2,TRBJ2-3,NA,TGTGCCAGCAGCTCGATAGCGGGAGCCACAGATACGCAGTATTTT,CASSSIAGATDTQYF
TRBV27,TRBD1,TRBJ2-2,NA,TGTGCCAGCAGTCCCTCGACAGGGGACGCGAACACCGGGGAGCTGTTTTTT,CASSPSTGDANTGELFF
TRBV4-3,TRBD2,TRBJ2-2,NA,TGCGCCAGCAGCCAATCACCTAGCGGGACCGGGGAGCTGTTTTTT,CASSQSPSGTGELFF
TRBV11-2,TRBD1,TRBJ1-2,NA,TGTGCCAGCAGCCACGGACCTGGGACAGGGGTTGTCCTCTACACCTTC,CASSHGPGTGVVLYTF
TRBV15,NA,TRBJ1-2,once,TGTGCCACCAGGGAGACCGGGCGTAGGAATGGCTACACCTTC,CATRETGRRNGYTF
TRBV5-1,TRBD2,TRBJ2-1,NA,TGCGCCAGCAGCTTAAGGGGCGGGAGCTCCTACAATGAGCAGTTCTTC,CASSLRGGSSYNEQFF
TRBV9,TRBD1,TRBJ2-3,once,TGTGCCAGCAGCGGCGGGAAGGACAGGGGGCGCCCAGATACGCAGTATTTT,CASSGGKDRGRPDTQYF
TRBV28,TRBD2,TRBJ2-7,NA,TGTGCCAGCAGCTTCGTACTAGCGGGGGGGGACTGCGAGCAGTACTTC,CASSFVLAGGDCEQYF
TRBV9,TRBD2,TRBJ2-1,NA,TGTGCCAGCAGCGGGGGGACTAGCGAGATCGAGCAGTTCTTC,CASSGGTSEIEQFF
TRBV27,TRBD1,TRBJ2-7,NA,TGTGCCAGCAGTATAGGGACAGGGAACGAGCAGTACTTC,CASSIGTGNEQYF
TRBV11-2,TRBD1,TRBJ2-7,NA,TGTGCCAGCAGCACCGGACAGGGGTATAGCTACGAGCAGTACTTC,CASSTGQGYSYEQYF
TRBV27,NA,TRBJ2-7,NA,TGTGCCAGCAGTTTATCGAGTGGCAGGGCCTACGAGCAGTACTTC,CASSLSSGRAYEQYF
TRBV19,NA,TRBJ1-1,NA,TGTGCCAGTAGTATATCTAACACTGAAGCTTTCTTT,CASSISNTEAFF
TRBV27,TRBD2,TRBJ2-2,NA,TGTGCCAGCCTATTACTAGCGGGAGAATACACCGGGGAGCTGTTTTTT,CASLLLAGEYTGELFF
TRBV7-9,TRBD2,TRBJ2-3,NA,TGTGCCAGCAGCATAGGGACTAGTCCGGCAGATACGCAGTATTTT,CASSIGTSPADTQYF
TRBV18,NA,TRBJ2-6,NA,TGTGCCAGCTCACCGACCCGGTCGGGCTCTGGGGCCAACGTCCTGACTTTC,CASSPTRSGSGANVLTF
TRBV19,TRBD1,TRBJ2-7,NA,TGTGCCAGCTCGGGGACAGGGCGCTCCTACGAGCAGTACTTC,CASSGTGRSYEQYF
TRBV28,TRBD1,TRBJ2-1,NA,TGTGCCAGCAGTCCGCTACAGGGGAATGAGCAGTTCTTC,CASSPLQGNEQFF
TRBV7-9,NA,TRBJ1-1,NA,TGTGCCAGCAGCTTAGTGAGTGGCCGTTATGAAGCTTTCTTT,CASSLVSGRYEAFF
TRBV9,TRBD1,TRBJ2-7,NA,TGTGCCAGCAGCGTAGTGGCAGGGGGCACCTACGAGCAGTACTTC,CASSVVAGGTYEQYF
TRBV2,NA,TRBJ1-2,few,TGTGCCAGCGGGGGGGGCCCCGCGCATTATGGCTACACCTTC,CASGGGPAHYGYTF
TRBV9,NA,TRBJ1-1,NA,TGTGCCAGCAGCCTGGCCGACGGGAACACTGAAGCTTTCTTT,CASSLADGNTEAFF
TRBV5-5,NA,TRBJ1-5,NA,TGTGCCAGCAGCTTGGTATTTTCAGGGGGCAATCAGCCCCAGCATTTT,CASSLVFSGGNQPQHF
TRBV2,NA,TRBJ1-1,few,TGTGCCAGCAGTATGGGTACCTCCCTCCCTGAAGCTTTCTTT,CASSMGTSLPEAFF
TRBV14,TRBD1,TRBJ1-1,NA,TGTGCCAGCAGCCCCACGCTGACAGGGATGAACACTGAAGCTTTCTTT,CASSPTLTGMNTEAFF
TRBV5-8,TRBD2,TRBJ2-2,NA,TGTGCCAGCAGCAGGCCGCGGGAGTCGAACACCGGGGAGCTGTTTTTT,CASSRPRESNTGELFF
TRBV19,TRBD1,TRBJ1-1,NA,TGTGCCAGCTCCTGGGACAGCATGAACACTGAAGCTTTCTTT,CASSWDSMNTEAFF
TRBV6-1,TRBD1,TRBJ2-7,NA,TGTGCCAGCAGAAAACGGACAGGGGTTTCCTACGAGCAGTACTTC,CASRKRTGVSYEQYF
TRBV27,NA,TRBJ2-7,NA,TGTGCCAGCAGCCCATCGGGGGCAGCCGACTACGAGCAGTACTTC,CASSPSGAADYEQYF
TRBV7-2,NA,TRBJ1-2,NA,TGTGCCAGCAGCTCTAATCAAGAACCGGGGGCCCTCTGCACCTTC,CASSSNQEPGALCTF
TRBV7-9,NA,TRBJ1-2,NA,TGTGCCAGCAGCCTACCCCCCGCATTAGACAACTATGGCTACACCTTC,CASSLPPALDNYGYTF
TRBV27,TRBD2,TRBJ2-1,NA,TGTGCCAGCAGTTTGGTGGGAGGGTACAATGAGCAGTTCTTC,CASSLVGGYNEQFF
TRBV9,NA,TRBJ1-1,NA,TGTGCCAGCAGCGCGGGACATCGAACTGAAGCTTTCTTT,CASSAGHRTEAFF
TRBV5-1,NA,TRBJ2-7,NA,TGCGCCAGCAGGGGTCGGGACACTGGGTACGGTATTTACTTC,CASRGRDTGYGIYF
TRBV9,NA,TRBJ1-5,NA,TGTGCCAGCAGCGGACAGGCTAACAATCAGCCCCAGCATTTT,CASSGQANNQPQHF
TRBV6-5,TRBD1,TRBJ2-1,NA,TGTGCCAGCAGTCACCGACAGGGGAATGAGCAGTTCTTC,CASSHRQGNEQFF
TRBV27,TRBD2,TRBJ2-1,NA,TGTGCCAGCAACTCAGGAGCGGGAGTATTAGATGAGCAGTTCTTC,CASNSGAGVLDEQFF
TRBV7-8,NA,TRBJ2-7,NA,TGTGCCAGCAGCCTGGAGACCCGCTTGGGGTACGAGCAGTACTTC,CASSLETRLGYEQYF
TRBV19,TRBD1,TRBJ1-1,NA,TGTGCCAGTACCACAACCCCAAACAGGGGGCGAGGCACTGAAGCTTTCTTT,CASTTTPNRGRGTEAFF
TRBV28,NA,TRBJ1-1,NA,TGTGCCAGCAGTCCCACTAAGGTGCGGAACACTGAAGCTTTCTTT,CASSPTKVRNTEAFF
TRBV27,NA,TRBJ2-7,NA,TGTGCCAGCAGCTCCAGAAAGATCTCCGAGCAGTACTTC,CASSSRKISEQYF
TRBV7-9,TRBD1,TRBJ2-7,NA,TGTGCCAGCAGCTTAGAGACAGGGGGGGTTTTCCACGAGCAGTACTTC,CASSLETGGVFHEQYF